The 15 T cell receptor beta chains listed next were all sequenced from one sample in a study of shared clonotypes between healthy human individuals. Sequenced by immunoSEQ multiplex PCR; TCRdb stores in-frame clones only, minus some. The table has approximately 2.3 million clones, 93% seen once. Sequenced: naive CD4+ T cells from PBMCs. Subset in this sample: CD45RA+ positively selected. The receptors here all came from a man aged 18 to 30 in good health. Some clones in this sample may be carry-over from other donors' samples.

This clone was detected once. CDR3 protein: CASGEQDPSTDTQYF. The CDR3 nucleotides read TGCGCCAGCGGAGAGCAGGACCCTAGCACAGATACGCAGTATTTT. The V gene is TRBV5-1, the J gene TRBJ2-3; D is unresolved. V was pared by 7 bases and J by 0 bases, with 15 bases between. The germline V gene encodes CDR1 SGHRS and CDR2 YFSETQ. CDR3 length: 15 residues.

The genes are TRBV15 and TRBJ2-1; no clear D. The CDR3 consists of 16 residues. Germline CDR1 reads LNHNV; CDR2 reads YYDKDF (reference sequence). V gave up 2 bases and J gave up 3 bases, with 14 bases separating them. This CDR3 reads CATSRSSPTGYNEQFF. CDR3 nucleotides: TGTGCCACCAGCAGATCCTCCCCCACGGGCTACAATGAGCAGTTCTTC.

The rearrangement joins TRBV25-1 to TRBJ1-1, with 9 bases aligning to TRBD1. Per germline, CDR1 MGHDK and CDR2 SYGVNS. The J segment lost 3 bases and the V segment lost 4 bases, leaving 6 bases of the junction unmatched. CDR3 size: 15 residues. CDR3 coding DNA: TGTGCCAGCAGTGGAGGGACAGGGAGGTACACTGAAGCTTTCTTT. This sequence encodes CASSGGTGRYTEAFF.

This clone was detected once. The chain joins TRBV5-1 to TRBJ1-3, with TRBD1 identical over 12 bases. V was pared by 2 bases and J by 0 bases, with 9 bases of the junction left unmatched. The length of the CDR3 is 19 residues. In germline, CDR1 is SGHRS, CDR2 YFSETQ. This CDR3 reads CASSFAPGQGARSGNTIYF. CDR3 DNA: TGCGCCAGCAGCTTTGCACCGGGACAGGGGGCGCGCTCTGGAAACACCATATATTTT.

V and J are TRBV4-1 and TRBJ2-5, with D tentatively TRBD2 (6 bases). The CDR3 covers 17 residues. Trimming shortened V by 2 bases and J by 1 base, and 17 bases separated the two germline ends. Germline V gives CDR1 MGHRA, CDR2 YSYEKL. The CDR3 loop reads CASSQRGVLAVQETQYF. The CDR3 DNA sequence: TGCGCCAGCAGCCAAAGGGGAGTACTAGCAGTCCAAGAGACCCAGTACTTC.

CDR3: CASSLPQGATGTGGPYGYTF. The CDR3, as DNA: TGTGCCAGCAGCTTACCACAGGGGGCCACGGGTACAGGGGGTCCGTATGGCTACACCTTC. The rearrangement joins TRBV9 to TRBJ1-2; 9 nucleotides line up with TRBD1. V was clipped by 4 bases and J by 5 bases; unmatched bases: 24. This CDR3 is built from 20 residues. Looked up from germline, CDR1 is SGDLS and CDR2 is YYNGEE.

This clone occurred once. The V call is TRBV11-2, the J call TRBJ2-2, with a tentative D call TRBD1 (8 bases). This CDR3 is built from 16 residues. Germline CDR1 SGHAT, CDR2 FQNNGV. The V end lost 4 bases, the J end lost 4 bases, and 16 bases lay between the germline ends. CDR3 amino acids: CASSSTGGRATGELFF. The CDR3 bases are TGTGCCAGCAGCTCAACAGGGGGGAGGGCCACCGGGGAGCTGTTTTTT.

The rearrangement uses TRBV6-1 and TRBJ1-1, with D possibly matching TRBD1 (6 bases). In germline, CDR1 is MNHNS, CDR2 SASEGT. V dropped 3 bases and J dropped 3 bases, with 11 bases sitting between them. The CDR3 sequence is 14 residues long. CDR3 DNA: TGTGCCAGCAGTGACGTCAGGGGCTACACTGAAGCTTTCTTT. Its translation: CASSDVRGYTEAFF.

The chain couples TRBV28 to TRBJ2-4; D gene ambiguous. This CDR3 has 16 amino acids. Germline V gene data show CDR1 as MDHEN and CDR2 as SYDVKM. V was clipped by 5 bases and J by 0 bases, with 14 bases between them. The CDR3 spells CASSATQTLAKNIQYF. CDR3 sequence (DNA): TGTGCCAGCAGTGCCACCCAGACTCTAGCCAAAAACATTCAGTACTTC. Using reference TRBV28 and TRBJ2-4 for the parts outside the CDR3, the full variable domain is DVKVTQSSRYLVKRTGEKVFLECVQDMDHENMFWYRQDPGLGLRLIYFSYDVKMKEKGDIPEGYSVSREKKERFSLILESASTNQTSMYLCASSATQTLAKNIQYFGAGTRLSVL.

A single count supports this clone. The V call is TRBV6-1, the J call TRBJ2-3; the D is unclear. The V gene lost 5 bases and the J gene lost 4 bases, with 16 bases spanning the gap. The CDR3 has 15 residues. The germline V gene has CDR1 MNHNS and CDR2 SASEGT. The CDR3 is CASSRYSPDADTQYF. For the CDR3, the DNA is TGTGCCAGCAGTCGCTATTCCCCGGACGCAGATACGCAGTATTTT.

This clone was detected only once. CDR3 in DNA: TGTGCCAGCAGTTTCAATGATCAAGAGACCCAGTACTTC. Translated, it gives CASSFNDQETQYF. The genes are TRBV27 and TRBJ2-5; D is ambiguous. The germline CDR1 and CDR2 sequences are MNHEY and SMNVEV (reference sequence). This CDR3 is built from 13 residues. V lost 3 bases and J lost 2, with 7 bases in between.

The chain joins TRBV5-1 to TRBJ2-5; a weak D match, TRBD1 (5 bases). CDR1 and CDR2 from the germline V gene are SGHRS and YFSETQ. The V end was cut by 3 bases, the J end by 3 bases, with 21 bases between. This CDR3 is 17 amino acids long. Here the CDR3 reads CASSSLYVATGKETQYF. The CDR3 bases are TGCGCCAGCAGCTCCCTATACGTCGCAACAGGAAAAGAGACCCAGTACTTC.

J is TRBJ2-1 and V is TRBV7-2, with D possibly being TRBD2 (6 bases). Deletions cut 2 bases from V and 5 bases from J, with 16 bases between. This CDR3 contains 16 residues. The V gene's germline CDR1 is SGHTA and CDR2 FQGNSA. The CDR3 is CASSLFRGNFHNEQFF. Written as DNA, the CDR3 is TGTGCCAGCAGCTTATTTCGGGGGAATTTCCACAATGAGCAGTTCTTC.

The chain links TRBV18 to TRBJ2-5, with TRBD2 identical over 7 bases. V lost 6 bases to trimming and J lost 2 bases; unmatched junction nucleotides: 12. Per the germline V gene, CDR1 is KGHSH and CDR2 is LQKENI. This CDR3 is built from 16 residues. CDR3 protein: CASSLFSSGKQETQYF. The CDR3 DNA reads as TGTGCCAGCTCGTTGTTCTCTAGCGGAAAGCAAGAGACCCAGTACTTC.

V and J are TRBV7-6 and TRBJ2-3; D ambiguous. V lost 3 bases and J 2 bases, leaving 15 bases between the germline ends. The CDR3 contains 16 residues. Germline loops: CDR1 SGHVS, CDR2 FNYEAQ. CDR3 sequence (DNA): TGTGCCAGCAGCTTGGCGAGGTACGGCTACACAGATACGCAGTATTTT. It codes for CASSLARYGYTDTQYF.